What follows are 13 T cell receptor beta chains derived from one specimen sequenced in a study of cytomegalovirus exposure and HLA in healthy donors. The PCR contained 60 Vbeta and 13 Jbeta primers. Data came from immunoSEQ multiplex PCR; TCRdb stores just in-frame clones and leaves some out. The data hold some 110,000 clones, with around 15% observed a single time. The sample consisted of PBMCs. The origin of the receptors is a female donor in good health and CMV-seronegative.

The V gene is TRBV19, the J gene TRBJ1-3, with unresolved D. Looked up from germline, CDR1 is LNHDA and CDR2 is SQIVND (reference sequence). With 5 bases removed from V and 0 bases from J, the gap between germline ends came to 5 bases. The CDR3 runs to 13 residues. CDR3 coding DNA: TGTGCCAGTAGTGGGAGCTCTGGAAACACCATATATTTT. Residues: CASSGSSGNTIYF.

The V and J genes are TRBV5-1 and TRBJ2-4, with a possible D match to TRBD1 (7 bases). Per germline, CDR1 SGHRS and CDR2 YFSETQ. The CDR3 length is 14 residues. Between the trimmed V and J ends, which lost 2 bases and 9 bases, there was a span of 15 bases. This chain's CDR3 is CASSFSNQGGIQYF. Here the CDR3 DNA reads TGCGCCAGCAGCTTCTCGAACCAGGGGGGCATTCAGTACTTC.

This clone was observed a handful of times. V and J are TRBV5-1 and TRBJ2-2, with 13 bases that match TRBD2. Trimming took 6 bases from V and 1 from J; bases not matched to a gene: 6. This CDR3 region has 17 residues. Per the germline V gene, CDR1 is SGHRS and CDR2 is YFSETQ. CDR3 DNA: TGCGCCAGCACCTCACTAGCGGGGGGGCGGAACACCGGGGAGCTGTTTTTT. Protein: CASTSLAGGRNTGELFF.

This clone occurred a few times. This chain joins TRBV7-2 and TRBJ2-3, with 11 nucleotides matching TRBD2. Per the germline V gene, CDR1 is SGHTA and CDR2 is FQGNSA. This CDR3 is 18 amino acids long. V trimming: 5 bases; J trimming: 1 base; junction bases outside the gene matches: 11. The CDR3 spells CASSGASGGLVGTDTQYF. The CDR3 nucleotides are TGTGCCAGCAGCGGGGCTAGCGGGGGGCTTGTCGGCACAGATACGCAGTATTTT.

CDR3 amino acids: CATHQSPKFEQYF. CDR3 in DNA: TGTGCCACCCACCAGTCCCCGAAGTTCGAGCAGTACTTC. V usage is TRBV11-3 and J usage is TRBJ2-7; D ambiguous. The CDR3 sequence is 13 residues long. Germline CDR1 SGHNT, CDR2 YENEEA. Trimming shortened V by 10 bases and J by 6 bases, and 19 bases separated the two germline ends.

In its sample, this clone was seen a few times. The chain combines TRBV19 with TRBJ2-5; the D gene is possibly TRBD1 (6 bases). Germline V gene data show CDR1 as LNHDA and CDR2 as SQIVND (reference sequence). Deletions cut 3 bases from V and 5 bases from J, with 13 bases between. The length of the CDR3 is 14 residues. The CDR3 region has the DNA TGTGCCAGTAGTATCGGCCAGGGGCCGGAGACCCAGTACTTC. Encoded protein: CASSIGQGPETQYF.

V gene TRBV4-3 combines with J gene TRBJ2-1; TRBD1 matches at 9 bases. With V trimmed by 4 bases and J by 4 bases, 8 bases remained unmatched. The CDR3 has 16 residues. From germline, CDR1 is LGHNA and CDR2 YSLEER. The chain's CDR3 is CASSPMGGTGYNEQFF. CDR3 bases: TGCGCCAGCAGCCCCATGGGGGGGACAGGGTACAATGAGCAGTTCTTC.

This clone was picked up a small number of times. This chain joins TRBV5-4 and TRBJ2-7; 8 nucleotides agree with TRBD1. The CDR3 runs to 14 residues. Germline CDR1 SGHNT, CDR2 YYREEE (reference sequence). Trimming removed 0 bases from V and 3 bases from J; junction bases left unmatched: 2. Here the CDR3 reads CASSLDRGSYEQYF. CDR3 DNA: TGTGCCAGCAGCTTGGACAGGGGGAGCTACGAGCAGTACTTC.

The chain combines TRBV4-1 with TRBJ2-5, with TRBD2 as a possible D gene (7 bases). The V gene's germline CDR1 is MGHRA and CDR2 YSYEKL. Trimming removed 6 bases from V and 1 base from J, with 21 bases in between. CDR3 length equals 17 residues. The CDR3 DNA reads as TGCGCCAGCAGTGACCTTTTGGGGGGGGGCTTCCAAGAGACCCAGTACTTC. This gives the protein CASSDLLGGGFQETQYF.

This clone has only a few counts. Other DNA sequences in this specimen translate into the identical CDR3. V usage is TRBV15 and J usage is TRBJ1-6, with 9 bases identical to TRBD1. The V gene end was trimmed by 0 bases and the J gene end by 3 bases; junction bases not matched to a gene: 3. This CDR3 is built from 17 residues. Germline loops: CDR1 LNHNV, CDR2 YYDKDF (reference sequence). DNA for the CDR3: TGTGCCACCAGCAGAGATGCGGACAGGGGCTATAATTCACCCCTCCACTTT. It specifies CATSRDADRGYNSPLHF. The complete variable domain, with remaining parts taken from reference TRBV15 and TRBJ1-6, reads DAMVIQNPRYQVTQFGKPVTLSCSQTLNHNVMYWYQQKSSQAPKLLFHYYDKDFNNEADTPDNFQSRRPNTSFCFLDIRSPGLGDTAMYLCATSRDADRGYNSPLHFGNGTRLTVT.

This clone was seen a handful of times. The chain employs TRBV27 and TRBJ1-2; D might be TRBD1 (5 bases). In germline, CDR1 is MNHEY, CDR2 SMNVEV (reference sequence). Trimming left V 6 bases short and J 8 bases short, with 19 bases between. This CDR3 comprises 14 residues. The DNA for the CDR3 is TGTGCCAGCAGAGGAATAGGGGCGTTTGACGGCTACACCTTC. It translates to CASRGIGAFDGYTF.

This clone has more than one count but fewer than ten. V usage is TRBV19 and J usage is TRBJ1-5; D uncertain. V lost 6 bases and J 0 bases, leaving 9 bases between the germline ends. CDR3 length: 14 amino acids. Per the germline V gene, CDR1 is LNHDA and CDR2 is SQIVND (reference sequence). CDR3 sequence reads: CASREELSNQPQHF. In DNA, the CDR3 is TGTGCCAGTAGAGAAGAACTTAGCAATCAGCCCCAGCATTTT.

This clone was found a few times. In the same sample, other DNA sequences code for this CDR3. The chain employs TRBV2 and TRBJ2-5; 11 bases map to TRBD2. V lost 6 bases to trimming and J lost 4 bases; unmatched junction nucleotides: 7. The germline CDR1 and CDR2 sequences are SNHLY and FYNNEI. The CDR3 runs 15 residues. The CDR3 loop is CASSRTSGRGETQYF. The CDR3 coding sequence is TGTGCCAGCAGCCGTACTAGCGGGAGAGGAGAGACCCAGTACTTC.